This T cell receptor beta chain was recovered during a study of cytomegalovirus exposure and HLA in healthy donors. Points from the study as a whole: Reports showed the classifier diagnosing cytomegalovirus status with high specificity and sensitivity. In a later analysis, an Asian-associated ancestry cluster reportedly showed fewer N-insertions than the approximately 660-donor mean.

Amplification used 60 Vbeta primers and 13 Jbeta primers. TCRdb keeps only in-frame clones here, not all; method: immunoSEQ multiplex PCR. The repertoire holds over 150,000 clones, with 80% to 85% as singletons. As to this clone: The antigen is unknown.

V lost 1 base, J lost 0 bases, and 13 bases lay in between. The germline CDR1 and CDR2 sequences are LGHNA and YSLEER. The CDR3 length is 16 residues. Donors in the study were healthy people who gave bone marrow. This TCR was sampled from a human donor in good health. Material: PBMCs. The V gene is TRBV4-3, the J gene TRBJ2-7, with a possible D match to TRBD1 (6 bases). CDR3 amino acids: CASSQGVAGASYEQYF. The CDR3 nucleotides read TGCGCCAGCAGCCAAGGGGTAGCAGGGGCCTCCTACGAGCAGTACTTC.